Presented here are 31 T cell receptor beta chains from one specimen sequenced in a study of siplizumab effects on memory and regulatory T cells. Method: immunoSEQ multiplex PCR; TCRdb's copy keeps in-frame clones and lacks some. The repertoire includes some 100,000 clones, around 97% of them detected once, and 0.025% to 0.035% sits in the top ten. Sequencing was performed on naive CD4+ T cells sorted from blood. The receptors come from a human donor in good health.

The chain joins TRBV7-2 to TRBJ2-5, with 10 bases aligning to TRBD1. CDR3 length equals 16 residues. The trim removed 4 bases at V and 4 bases at J, leaving 9 bases unmatched. CDR1 and CDR2 (germline): SGHTA, FQGNSA. CDR3 in amino acids: CASSSQGQGVVETQYF. For the CDR3, the DNA is TGTGCCAGCAGCTCACAAGGACAGGGGGTGGTAGAGACCCAGTACTTC.

This clone was seen only once. This chain connects TRBV5-1 to TRBJ1-6; D not resolved. The CDR3 covers 15 residues. Germline CDR1 and CDR2: SGHRS and YFSETQ. V lost 0 bases to trimming and J lost 6 bases, with 10 bases between them. The CDR3 coding sequence is TGCGCCAGCAGCTTGGTGGCAGAGAGTAATTCACCCCTCCACTTT. Residues: CASSLVAESNSPLHF.

The V call is TRBV7-9, the J call TRBJ2-1; D not certain. The CDR3 covers 13 residues. With 5 bases removed from V and 7 bases from J, the gap between germline ends came to 12 bases. The germline V gene has CDR1 SEHNR and CDR2 FQNEAQ (reference sequence). The CDR3 protein is CASSPAQFNEQFF. As DNA, the CDR3 is TGTGCCAGCAGCCCCGCCCAGTTTAATGAGCAGTTCTTC.

This clone was detected only once. The chain is built from TRBV29-1 and TRBJ2-7; a possible D gene is TRBD2 (5 bases). From germline, CDR1 is SQVTM and CDR2 ANQGSEA. V lost 2 bases and J 1 base, leaving 9 bases between the germline ends. CDR3 length: 13 residues. The CDR3 reads CSVEPPGSYEQYF. CDR3 bases: TGCAGCGTTGAACCCCCGGGATCCTACGAGCAGTACTTC.

The chain is built from TRBV21-1 and TRBJ2-4; the table calls TRBD2, which could not be checked here. TRBV21-1 counts as a pseudogene. The CDR3 is made up of 15 amino acids. The CDR3 protein is CASSKGAGAKNIQYF. CDR3 nucleotides: TGTGCCAGCAGCAAGGGCGCGGGGGCCAAAAACATTCAGTACTTC.

The V call is TRBV6-5, the J call TRBJ2-7; 7 bases agree with TRBD1. The germline gives CDR1 MNHEY, CDR2 SVGAGI. This CDR3 spans 15 amino acids. Germline trimming cut 0 bases from V and 5 bases from J; bases unmatched to any gene: 7. The CDR3 DNA reads as TGTGCCAGCAGTTACTCCCCGACAGGGTCGCACGAGCAGTACTTC. Its protein is CASSYSPTGSHEQYF.

This rearrangement joins TRBV27 to TRBJ1-5; D is undetermined. Germline CDR1 reads MNHEY; CDR2 reads SMNVEV (reference sequence). The CDR3 consists of 14 residues. V lost 3 bases, J lost 9 bases, and 15 bases lay in between. Here the CDR3 reads CASSFLQSGVPQHF. CDR3 coding DNA: TGTGCCAGCAGTTTCCTACAGTCCGGGGTGCCCCAGCATTTT.

The chain combines TRBV4-2 with TRBJ2-1, with 7 bases lining up with TRBD2. This CDR3 is 17 amino acids long. J lost 5 bases, V lost 0 bases, and 10 bases had no gene match. Germline V lookup: CDR1 LGHNA, CDR2 YNFKEQ. The CDR3 DNA reads TGTGCCAGCAGCCAAGATGTCGCGGGGGTCCCCAACAATGAGCAGTTCTTC. Encoded protein: CASSQDVAGVPNNEQFF.

V gene TRBV4-3 combines with J gene TRBJ2-5; a possible D gene is TRBD1 (5 bases). TRBJ2-7 matches the DNA end more closely, so the J call is doubtful. Germline-derived CDR1 and CDR2 are LGHNA and YSLEER. This CDR3 comprises 14 residues. CDR3 loop: CASSPRVNSYEQYF. CDR3 nucleotides: TGCGCCAGCAGCCCCAGGGTCAACTCCTACGAGCAGTACTTC.

The J gene is TRBJ2-4, the V gene TRBV11-2, with TRBD2 matching over 9 bases. CDR1 SGHAT and CDR2 FQNNGV come from the germline V gene. Trimming cost V 0 bases and J 5 bases; bases outside gene matches: 8. This CDR3 has 17 amino acids. Here the CDR3 DNA reads TGTGCCAGCAGCTTAGATCGAGGCGGGGGGGCCGAAAACATTCAGTACTTC. As protein: CASSLDRGGGAENIQYF.

The chain is built from TRBV7-3 and TRBJ2-2; the D is unclear. The CDR3 loop spans 16 amino acids. Germline V CDR1 and CDR2: SGHTA, FQGTGA. The V end was cut by 1 base, the J end by 0 bases, with 9 bases between. The CDR3: CASSLSAAANTGELFF. Written as DNA, the CDR3 is TGTGCCAGCAGCTTAAGCGCGGCAGCGAACACCGGGGAGCTGTTTTTT. Complete variable domain (other parts from reference TRBV7-3 and TRBJ2-2): GAGVSQTPSNKVTEKGKYVELRCDPISGHTALYWYRQSLGQGPEFLIYFQGTGAADDSGLPNDRFFAVRPEGSVSTLKIQRTERGDSAVYLCASSLSAAANTGELFFGEGSRLTVL.

The rearrangement links TRBV7-8 to TRBJ1-6; a possible D gene is TRBD1 (6 bases). Germline CDR1 SGHVS, CDR2 FQNEAQ. The CDR3 totals 15 residues. Between the trimmed V and J ends, which lost 3 bases and 10 bases, there was a span of 16 bases. Written as DNA, the CDR3 is TGTGCCAGCAGCTTGCAGGGGTTGATAGGGTCACCCCTCCACTTT. As protein: CASSLQGLIGSPLHF.

This rearrangement joins TRBV7-9 to TRBJ1-1; no clear D. The V and J ends lost 3 bases and 1 base respectively, with 6 bases between them. The CDR3 length is 13 residues. Germline CDR1 is SEHNR and CDR2 is FQNEAQ (reference sequence). CDR3 sequence (DNA): TGTGCCAGCAGCTTTGGGGAGAACACTGAAGCTTTCTTT. Protein: CASSFGENTEAFF.

This clone has a single count. The rearrangement joins TRBV23-1 to TRBJ2-2, with TRBD1 matching 8 bases. TRBV23-1 is noted as an ORF with a role that remains uncertain. This CDR3 region has 14 residues. After removal of 3 bases from V and 3 bases from J, the junction contained 0 bases not matched to a gene. The DNA of the CDR3 is TGCGCCAGCAGTCAGGACAGGGACACCGGGGAGCTGTTTTTT. Translating gives CASSQDRDTGELFF.

The CDR3: CASSYGRDYGYTF. The DNA for the CDR3 is TGTGCCAGCAGTTATGGCAGAGACTATGGCTACACCTTC. The J gene is TRBJ1-2, the V gene TRBV6-5; D ambiguous. The ends were cut back, 3 bases at V and 3 bases at J, with 8 bases in the middle. Looked up from germline, CDR1 is MNHEY and CDR2 is SVGAGI. The CDR3 runs to 13 residues.

The J gene is TRBJ2-1, the V gene TRBV9, with a weak D call TRBD2 (6 bases). Trimming left V 0 bases short and J 1 base short, with 8 bases between. This CDR3 comprises 15 residues. Germline values: CDR1 SGDLS, CDR2 YYNGEE. The chain's CDR3 is CASSVDRGSYNEQFF. CDR3 nucleotides: TGTGCCAGCAGCGTAGACCGGGGGTCCTACAATGAGCAGTTCTTC.

The V call is TRBV5-6, the J call TRBJ2-7, with 8 bases aligning to TRBD1. From germline, CDR1 is SGHDT and CDR2 YYEEEE. V dropped 3 bases and J dropped 0; count of bases not matched to a gene: 2. The CDR3 length is 14 residues. CDR3 in DNA: TGTGCCAGCAGCTGGGACAGGAACTCCTACGAGCAGTACTTC. Translated, it gives CASSWDRNSYEQYF.

CDR3 residues: CASSSRGRAEAFF. DNA of the CDR3: TGTGCCAGCAGCTCGCGAGGACGGGCTGAAGCTTTCTTT. The chain links TRBV11-2 to TRBJ1-1; no reliable D call. CDR1 is SGHAT and CDR2 is FQNNGV in the germline V gene. This CDR3 is 13 amino acids long. Trimming stripped 4 bases from V and 6 bases from J, with 12 bases between.

This clone was detected once. The chain is built from TRBV5-1 and TRBJ1-2; 8 bases agree with TRBD1. The junction had 8 bases not matched to a gene; V was cut back by 3 bases and J by 4 bases. CDR1 is SGHRS, CDR2 YFSETQ, per germline. The CDR3 runs 15 residues. The CDR3 loop is CASSSTTGDAYGYTF. In DNA, the CDR3 is TGCGCCAGCAGCTCAACGACAGGGGACGCCTATGGCTACACCTTC.

This chain connects TRBV6-1 to TRBJ1-5, with 7 bases fitting TRBD1. With V trimmed by 1 base and J by 7 bases, 10 bases remained unmatched. Germline-derived CDR1 and CDR2 are MNHNS and SASEGT. CDR3 length equals 16 residues. CDR3 nucleotide sequence: TGTGCCAGCAGTGAAGGGGGACAGCCCGGGACGCAGCCCCAGCATTTT. Encoded protein: CASSEGGQPGTQPQHF.

This rearrangement joins TRBV4-1 to TRBJ2-7; 7 bases match TRBD1. The CDR3 length is 15 residues. Germline V CDR1 and CDR2: MGHRA, YSYEKL. J gave up 3 bases and V 4 bases, and 9 bases lay outside the gene matches. The CDR3 loop is CASSLNLGTDYEQYF. The DNA of the CDR3 is TGCGCCAGCAGCCTTAACCTAGGGACAGACTACGAGCAGTACTTC.

The chain combines TRBV7-7 with TRBJ2-5; D gene ambiguous. Trimming shortened V by 5 bases and J by 5 bases, and 21 bases separated the two germline ends. Germline assignment: CDR1 SSHAT and CDR2 FNYEAQ (reference sequence). The CDR3 extends over 16 amino acids. Written as DNA, the CDR3 is TGTGCCAGCAGCCATCGGTCCCCAGGTACGACGGAGACCCAGTACTTC. As protein: CASSHRSPGTTETQYF.

This clone was seen just once. The V call is TRBV4-3, the J call TRBJ1-5, with unresolved D. Germline assignment: CDR1 LGHNA and CDR2 YSLEER. V lost 0 bases to trimming and J lost 3 bases, with 9 bases between them. The CDR3 is made up of 15 amino acids. The DNA of the CDR3 is TGCGCCAGCAGCCAAGAGGCAGCGCTCAATCAGCCCCAGCATTTT. Protein product: CASSQEAALNQPQHF.

This clone occurred once. The V call is TRBV5-5, the J call TRBJ2-7, with a tentative D call TRBD1 (6 bases). The length of the CDR3 is 17 residues. V was pared by 2 bases and J by 3 bases, with 21 bases between. Looked up from germline, CDR1 is SGHKS and CDR2 is YYEKEE (reference sequence). The CDR3 coding sequence is TGTGCCAGCAGCTTTGGGACAAGGGGCCCTTTTAACTACGAGCAGTACTTC. It is translated as CASSFGTRGPFNYEQYF.

The J gene is TRBJ2-7, the V gene TRBV5-5; tentative D call: TRBD1 (5 bases). V was cut by 0 bases and J by 8 bases, with 21 bases left in between. This CDR3 contains 16 residues. Germline V gene data show CDR1 as SGHKS and CDR2 as YYEKEE (reference sequence). The CDR3 region is CASSLAGAGWAEKQYF. The CDR3, as DNA: TGTGCCAGCAGCTTGGCTGGGGCAGGCTGGGCGGAAAAGCAGTACTTC. The whole variable domain, remainder taken from reference TRBV5-5 and TRBJ2-7, is DAGVTQSPTHLIKTRGQQVTLRCSPISGHKSVSWYQQVLGQGPQFIFQYYEKEERGRGNFPDRFSARQFPNYSSELNVNALLLGDSALYLCASSLAGAGWAEKQYFGPGTRLTVT.

The genes are TRBV23-1 and TRBJ1-3, with D perhaps TRBD1 (5 bases). Being an ORF, TRBV23-1 has a function that is uncertain. Trimming left V 4 bases short and J 11 bases short, with 9 bases between. The CDR3 runs 11 residues. In DNA form, the CDR3 reads TGCGCCAGCAGTCTTCGGGGCGCCATATATTTT. Its protein is CASSLRGAIYF.

This sequence joins TRBV29-1 and TRBJ2-3, with 7 bases aligning to TRBD1. CDR3 length: 14 amino acids. V shed 3 bases, J shed 6 bases, and the junction held 9 bases outside the gene matches. Germline CDR1 SQVTM, CDR2 ANQGSEA. The CDR3 reads CSVDLGGEGDTQYF. As DNA, the CDR3 is TGCAGCGTTGACCTAGGGGGCGAGGGGGATACGCAGTATTTT.

The CDR3 bases are TGTGCCACCAGCAGAGAGCCGTCTTGGCAGGGGGCAGACAATGAGCAGTTCTTC. Residues: CATSREPSWQGADNEQFF. This chain connects TRBV15 to TRBJ2-1; 8 bases align to TRBD1. This CDR3 comprises 18 residues. Germline CDR1 is LNHNV and CDR2 is YYDKDF (reference sequence). After removal of 0 bases from V and 5 bases from J, the junction contained 12 bases not matched to a gene.

The chain recombines TRBV2 with TRBJ1-1; no clear D. Trimming removed 4 bases at V and 0 bases at J, with 9 bases between. The CDR3 runs 14 residues. Germline assignment: CDR1 SNHLY and CDR2 FYNNEI. DNA for the CDR3: TGTGCCAGCAGTGTCTTTCTAGTGAACACTGAAGCTTTCTTT. It codes for CASSVFLVNTEAFF.

The rearrangement joins TRBV20-1 to TRBJ1-1; perhaps TRBD1 as D (6 bases). Trimming stripped 3 bases from V and 7 bases from J, with 9 bases between. The germline CDR1 and CDR2 sequences are DFQATT and SNEGSKA (reference sequence). The CDR3 is 11 residues long. Here the CDR3 DNA reads TGCAGTGCTAGTGGGACAAATGAAGCTTTCTTT. It yields the protein CSASGTNEAFF.

The chain has TRBV2 and TRBJ1-6; no firm D call. The germline CDR1 and CDR2 sequences are SNHLY and FYNNEI. The V gene lost 6 bases and the J gene lost 7 bases, with 10 bases spanning the gap. CDR3 size: 13 residues. The CDR3 DNA reads TGTGCCAGCAGGGAGTCGACGAATTCACCCCTCCACTTT. It encodes CASRESTNSPLHF.